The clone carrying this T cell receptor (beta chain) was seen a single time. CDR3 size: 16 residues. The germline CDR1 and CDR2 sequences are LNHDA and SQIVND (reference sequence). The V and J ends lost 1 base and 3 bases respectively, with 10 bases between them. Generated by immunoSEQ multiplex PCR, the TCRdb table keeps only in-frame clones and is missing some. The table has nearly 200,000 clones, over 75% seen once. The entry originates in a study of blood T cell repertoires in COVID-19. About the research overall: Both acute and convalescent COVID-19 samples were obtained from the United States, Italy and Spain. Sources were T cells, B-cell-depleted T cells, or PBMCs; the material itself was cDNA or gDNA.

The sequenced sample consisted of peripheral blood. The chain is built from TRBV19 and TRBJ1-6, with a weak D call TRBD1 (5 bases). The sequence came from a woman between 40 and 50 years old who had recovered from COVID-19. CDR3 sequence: CASSIAGGDYNSPLHF. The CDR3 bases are TGTGCCAGTAGTATAGCCGGGGGAGACTATAATTCACCCCTCCACTTT.